This T cell receptor beta chain is drawn from a study of post-analysis software for immune sequencing data. About the research overall: The disease courses spanned relapsing-remitting, secondary progressive and progressive-relapsing forms of multiple sclerosis.

Study observations and caveats: Strong co-clustering by F measure linked samples that shared a preparation batch. A significant reduction in normalized Chao1 diversity was observed in multiple sclerosis patients versus controls.

Each TCR beta cDNA library carried unique molecular identifiers. T cells, roughly 0.9 to 11 million of them, yielded hundreds of thousands of cDNA molecules. TCRdb processed the PCR reads anew with MiXCR; each CDR3 protein has one entry. This table has a few hundred thousand distinct CDR3 sequences, around 33% appearing once. In its sample, this clonotype was seen once. Its antigen is not identified. The sequence was collected from a girl aged 10 to 17 with multiple sclerosis. What was sequenced was blood.

CDR3 DNA sequence: TGTGCCAGCAGTTTATTCGTGGAGGCTCGGGCAGATACGCAGTATTTT. Its translation is CASSLFVEARADTQYF. The V and J genes are TRBV27 and TRBJ2-3; tentatively, D is TRBD2 (5 bases). The CDR3 totals 16 residues. Germline CDR1 and CDR2: MNHEY and SMNVEV (reference sequence). Trimming stripped 1 base from V and 4 bases from J, with 15 bases between.